The count of the clone carrying this T cell receptor beta chain is one. These data come from a study of blood T cell repertoires in COVID-19. As originally analysed: How many nucleated cells were present was estimated from reference gene primer amplification. Repertoires were generated with immunoSEQ multiplex PCR, while TCRdb's copy carries only in-frame clones and drops some. V and J calls and clone size are as listed in that table; D and trimming were resolved from the DNA. Of over 150,000 clones listed, approximately 86% are singletons. The V gene's germline CDR1 is DFQATT and CDR2 SNEGSKA (reference sequence). Trimming took 4 bases from V and 0 from J, leaving 3 bases between them. CDR3 length: 11 amino acids.

This sequence was found in a woman older than 75 with COVID-19, enrolled during active disease. The sequenced sample was peripheral blood. The V and J genes are TRBV20-1 and TRBJ1-2, with D uncertain. CDR3 nucleotides: TGCAGTGCTATAGCTAACTATGGCTACACCTTC. Translating gives CSAIANYGYTF.